The 7 T cell receptor beta chains below were found in one sample sequenced in a study of blood T cells in healthy people across ages. The second PCR ran about 6 to 11 cycles with a sample-barcoded 5' primer and J-beta primers. TCRdb fed the 5' RACE reads into MiXCR, producing one record per CDR3 protein. The data contain around 820,000 distinct CDR3 sequences, around 25% of them singletons. These data also formed part of another study, on T cells of mothers and their children.

Sequences were obtained from blood. The source of these receptors is a boy between 10 and 17 years old in good health.

This clonotype has just a few counts. J is TRBJ2-7 and V is TRBV28; 10 bases are shared with TRBD1. CDR1 is MDHEN, CDR2 SYDVKM, per germline. CDR3 length: 14 amino acids. The V and J ends lost 10 bases and 6 bases, in that order; junction bases with no gene match: 12. CDR3 protein: CATAEGQGIFEQYF. The CDR3 bases are TGTGCCACAGCGGAGGGACAGGGGATCTTCGAGCAGTACTTC.

This clonotype was counted at least ten times. The V and J genes are TRBV25-1 and TRBJ2-5; 8 bases are a match to TRBD1. The J call could be wrong; TRBJ2-7 is a better fit for the DNA end. Germline values: CDR1 MGHDK, CDR2 SYGVNS. The CDR3 length is 14 residues. The CDR3 sequence: CASSADRAAYEQYF. As DNA, the CDR3 is TGTGCCAGCAGTGCGGACAGGGCGGCCTACGAGCAGTACTTC.

This clonotype occurred a few times. The J gene is TRBJ2-3, the V gene TRBV5-1, with 7 bases lining up with TRBD2. This CDR3 has 14 amino acids. V lost 4 bases to trimming and J lost 6 bases; unmatched junction nucleotides: 8. The germline CDR1 and CDR2 sequences are SGHRS and YFSETQ. The CDR3 nucleotides are TGCGCCAGCAGCGTGGGACTACAGTTGGATACGCAGTATTTT. Translation gives CASSVGLQLDTQYF.

The gene calls are TRBV29-1 and TRBJ2-3, with D maybe TRBD1 (6 bases). The CDR3 covers 16 residues. Germline loops: CDR1 SQVTM, CDR2 ANQGSEA. The V end was cut by 7 bases, the J end by 4 bases, with 24 bases between. The CDR3 loop reads CSAELTGHGGADTQYF. For the CDR3, the DNA is TGCAGCGCCGAACTCACGGGACATGGGGGCGCAGATACGCAGTATTTT.

This clonotype was observed a single time. CDR3 sequence reads: CASRAGQALADEQYF. DNA for the CDR3: TGTGCCAGCAGGGCGGGACAGGCCTTAGCGGACGAGCAGTACTTC. The V gene is TRBV2, the J gene TRBJ2-5; TRBD1 aligns across 8 bases. The J call may be mistaken, given a closer DNA end match to TRBJ2-7. Germline assignment: CDR1 SNHLY and CDR2 FYNNEI. The CDR3 has 15 residues.

CDR3 loop: CASRQTSGGTDTQYF. CDR3 bases: TGTGCCAGCAGACAGACTAGCGGGGGCACAGATACGCAGTATTTT. The chain combines TRBV6-6 with TRBJ2-3, with 11 positions matching TRBD2. The CDR3 is made up of 15 amino acids. From germline, CDR1 is MNHNY and CDR2 SVGAGI (reference sequence). The V segment lost 6 bases and the J segment 1 base; nucleotides outside the gene matches: 3.

Only a few counts were recorded for this clonotype. The chain has TRBV12-3 or TRBV12-4 and TRBJ2-5; D may be TRBD2 (5 bases). The length of the CDR3 is 14 residues. The ends were cut back, 5 bases at V and 2 bases at J, with 12 bases in the middle. As DNA, the CDR3 is TGTGCCAGCAGTCGGGCGGCGGGTCAAGAGACCCAGTACTTC. It specifies CASSRAAGQETQYF.